The next 8 T cell receptor beta chains were all read from a single sample in a study of blood T cell repertoires in COVID-19. The protocol was immunoSEQ multiplex PCR, while the TCRdb copy is restricted to in-frame clones and leaves out a portion. In the table there are 35,000 to 50,000 clones, more than 70% of which are singletons. Sequencing was done on a sample of peripheral blood. The receptors derive from an elderly woman with acute or convalescent COVID-19.

The chain uses TRBV7-2 and TRBJ2-5; TRBD2 is a possible D gene (6 bases). V dropped 3 bases and J dropped 0 bases, with 8 bases sitting between them. The CDR3 has 14 amino acids. Germline-derived CDR1 and CDR2 are SGHTA and FQGNSA. The CDR3 loop is CASSFRGYQETQYF. Here the CDR3 DNA reads TGTGCCAGCAGCTTTCGGGGGTACCAAGAGACCCAGTACTTC.

The rearrangement joins TRBV3-1 (or the pseudogene TRBV3-2) to TRBJ2-7; D is ambiguous. Per the germline V gene, CDR1 is LGHDT and CDR2 is YNNKEL (reference sequence). The V gene lost 1 base and the J gene lost 3 bases, with 10 bases spanning the gap. This CDR3 comprises 14 residues. The CDR3 loop is CASSQVAHDYEQYF. CDR3 nucleotides: TGTGCCAGCAGCCAAGTGGCACACGACTACGAGCAGTACTTC.

The rearrangement uses TRBV19 and TRBJ1-5; D may be TRBD1 (6 bases). Germline V gene lookup returns CDR1 LNHDA and CDR2 SQIVND (reference sequence). There are 15 residues in the CDR3. V lost 3 bases to trimming and J lost 4 bases, with 13 bases between them. As DNA, the CDR3 is TGTGCCAGTAGTATGATGAGACAGGAAAATCAGCCCCAGCATTTT. This translates into CASSMMRQENQPQHF.

The chain joins TRBV29-1 to TRBJ1-1, with 8 bases fitting TRBD1. With 5 bases clipped from V and 5 bases from J, the junction kept 7 bases outside the gene matches. The CDR3 is made up of 13 amino acids. CDR1 and CDR2 from the germline V gene are SQVTM and ANQGSEA. The chain's CDR3 is CSVLPTGDTEAFF. The CDR3 DNA is TGCAGCGTTTTACCGACAGGGGATACTGAAGCTTTCTTT.

The rearrangement links TRBV5-1 to TRBJ2-7; D possibly corresponds to TRBD2 (6 bases). Germline CDR1 SGHRS, CDR2 YFSETQ. With 4 bases removed from V and 0 bases from J, the gap between germline ends came to 17 bases. The length of the CDR3 is 16 residues. The CDR3: CASSPNGGTPSYEQYF. As DNA, the CDR3 is TGCGCCAGCAGCCCGAATGGGGGGACCCCCTCCTACGAGCAGTACTTC.

V and J are TRBV6-2 or TRBV6-3 and TRBJ2-7; 12 bases line up with TRBD1. The CDR3 is 16 residues long. The germline V gene has CDR1 MNHEY and CDR2 SVGEGT. Germline trimming cut 2 bases from V and 4 bases from J; bases unmatched to any gene: 6. Here the CDR3 DNA reads TGTGCCAGCAGTTACAGGGGACAGGGGGCTGATTACGAGCAGTACTTC. Translated, it gives CASSYRGQGADYEQYF.

The chain uses TRBV5-4 and TRBJ2-7, with TRBD1 as a possible D gene (6 bases). The length of the CDR3 is 15 residues. CDR1 and CDR2 from the germline V gene are SGHNT and YYREEE (reference sequence). V lost 1 base, J lost 5 bases, and 16 bases lay in between. The chain's CDR3 is CASSLQRQGLDEQYF. The CDR3 DNA is TGTGCCAGCAGCTTGCAGCGCCAGGGGTTGGACGAGCAGTACTTC.

The rearrangement links TRBV6-5 to TRBJ1-1; a weak D match, TRBD1 (5 bases). The CDR3 contains 16 residues. The V gene's germline CDR1 is MNHEY and CDR2 SVGAGI. V lost 0 bases and J lost 6, with 17 bases in between. CDR3 sequence reads: CASSYSSRQLSAEAFF. CDR3 DNA sequence: TGTGCCAGCAGTTACTCTTCGCGACAGCTCAGTGCTGAAGCTTTCTTT.